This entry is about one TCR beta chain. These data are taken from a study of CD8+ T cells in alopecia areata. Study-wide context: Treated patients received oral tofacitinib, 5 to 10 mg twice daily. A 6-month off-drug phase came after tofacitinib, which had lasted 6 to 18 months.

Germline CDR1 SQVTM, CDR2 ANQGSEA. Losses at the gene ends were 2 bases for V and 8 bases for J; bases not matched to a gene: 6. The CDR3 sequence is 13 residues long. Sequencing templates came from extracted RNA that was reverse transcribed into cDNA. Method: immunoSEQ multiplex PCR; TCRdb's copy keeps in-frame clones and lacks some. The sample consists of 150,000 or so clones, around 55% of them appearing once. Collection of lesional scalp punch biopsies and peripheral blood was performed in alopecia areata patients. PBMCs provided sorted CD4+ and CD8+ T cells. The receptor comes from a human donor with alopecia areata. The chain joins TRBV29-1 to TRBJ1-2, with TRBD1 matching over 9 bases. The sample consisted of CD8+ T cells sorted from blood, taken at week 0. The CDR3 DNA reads TGCAGCGTTGAAAGGGACAGGGCGCGCGGCTACACCTTC. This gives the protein CSVERDRARGYTF.